This record concerns one TCR beta chain sequence. The data stem from a study of T-cell reconstitution after alpha-beta-depleted transplantation in children. Germline loops: CDR1 PRHDT, CDR2 FYEKMQ (reference sequence). With 3 bases removed from V and 5 bases from J, the gap between germline ends came to 14 bases. CDR3 length: 14 amino acids. The TCRbeta library incorporated unique molecular identifiers. TCRdb passed the PCR reads through MiXCR, listing each CDR3 protein once. The sample shows a few hundred thousand distinct CDR3 sequences, approximately 12% of them seen only once. The sequencing here drew on PBMCs, taken from the stem cell graft. The source of this sequence is a human donor who donated a stem cell graft to a child with Fanconi anemia. The chain uses TRBV13 and TRBJ2-7, with a possible D match to TRBD1 (6 bases). The CDR3, as DNA: TGTGCCAGCAGCTTCGCGACAGGTCCGAACGAGCAGTACTTC. This gives the protein CASSFATGPNEQYF.